This is a list of T cell receptor beta chains from one sample in a study of blood T cell repertoires in COVID-19. The method was immunoSEQ multiplex PCR; TCRdb's version includes in-frame clones alone and lacks a portion of them. Altogether some 250,000 clones are present, roughly nine tenths being singletons, with the ten largest covering approximately 12%. Sequencing was done on a sample of peripheral blood. Every receptor here comes from a young woman with COVID-19, enrolled during active disease. The conserved cysteine and the conserved F or W are not part of the CDR3 here. The order of the fields is CDR3 protein, CDR3 length, J gene, clone size, V gene. Size is stated for part of the rows, as once, few or many counts, or as a class when the clone is expanded.

ASSLDLSGVAGTEAF	15	TRBJ1-1	.	TRBV28
ASSVSPPGLWTSTDTQY	17	TRBJ2-3	.	TRBV9
ASRMRTGGQPQH	12	TRBJ1-5	.	TRBV27
ASSYSPDRAHEKLF	14	TRBJ1-4	.	TRBV6-5
ASKSAQPGELF	11	TRBJ2-2	.	TRBV19
ASSSSTGGLGDGYT	14	TRBJ1-2	.	TRBV5-1
ASSLLDSAQY	10	TRBJ2-7	few	TRBV28
ASSVGTSGGPNNEQF	15	TRBJ2-1	.	TRBV9
ASSSQGWYGYT	11	TRBJ1-2	.	TRBV28
ASSFDRGPETQY	12	TRBJ2-5	.	TRBV11-2
ASSPGDRGYTYT	12	TRBJ1-2	once	TRBV28
ASSLGSGRTEAF	12	TRBJ1-1	.	TRBV5-5
ASSLARGHEQY	11	TRBJ2-7	.	TRBV27
ASTLRTRGLLYNEQF	15	TRBJ2-1	.	TRBV7-8
ASSFAGGTGELF	12	TRBJ2-2	.	TRBV7-8
ASSLLGTGGHEQY	13	TRBJ2-7	few	TRBV19